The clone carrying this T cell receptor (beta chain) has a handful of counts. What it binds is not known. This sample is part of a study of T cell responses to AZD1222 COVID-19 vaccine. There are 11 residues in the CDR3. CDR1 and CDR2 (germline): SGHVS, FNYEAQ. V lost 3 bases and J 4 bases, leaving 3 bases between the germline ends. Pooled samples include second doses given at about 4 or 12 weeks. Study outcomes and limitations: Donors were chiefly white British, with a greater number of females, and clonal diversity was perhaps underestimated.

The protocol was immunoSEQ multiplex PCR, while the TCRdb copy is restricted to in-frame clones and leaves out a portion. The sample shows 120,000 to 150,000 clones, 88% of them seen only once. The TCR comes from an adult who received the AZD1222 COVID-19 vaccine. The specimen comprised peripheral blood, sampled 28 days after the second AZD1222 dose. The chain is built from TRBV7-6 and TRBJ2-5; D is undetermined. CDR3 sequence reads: CASSLSETQYF. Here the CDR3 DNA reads TGTGCCAGCAGCTTGTCAGAGACCCAGTACTTC.